A selection of T cell receptor beta chains follows, all from one sample in a study of patients and donors after allogeneic stem cell transplantation. TCRdb used MiXCR to reprocess the RT-PCR reads, holding one entry per CDR3 protein. The table has roughly 940,000 distinct CDR3 sequences, more than 15% seen once. Sequencing was done on a sample of blood, either unsorted or a sorted T cell fraction (not recorded which). The receptors were sampled from a human donor who was either an allogeneic HSCT recipient or a stem cell or donor lymphocyte infusion donor (not recorded which). It is not recorded whose cells these are; they may come from a transplant donor. CDR3s include the opening cysteine and the closing phenylalanine or tryptophan. A D gene is named only where the DNA matches it firmly. Only some rows state a clone size, as once, few, many or a class for expanded clones.

j_call,d_call,clone_size,v_call,cdr3_nt,cdr3_aa
TRBJ2-1,TRBD2,-,TRBV15,TGTGCCACCAGCAGAGATGTTCCAGCGGGGTACTACAATGAGCAGTTCTTC,CATSRDVPAGYYNEQFF
TRBJ1-1,TRBD1,many,TRBV13,TGTGCCAGCAGCTTAGTCCGACAGGGGATTATGAACACTGAAGCTTTCTTT,CASSLVRQGIMNTEAFF
TRBJ2-1,TRBD2,many,TRBV6-2/TRBV6-3,TGTGCCAGCAGTTACCTAGCGGGGGCCAACAATGAGCAGTTCTTC,CASSYLAGANNEQFF
TRBJ2-3,TRBD2,few,TRBV25-1,TGTGCCAGCAGCGGACTAGGGCCCCGGGGATCTAGAACAGATACGCAGTATTTT,CASSGLGPRGSRTDTQYF
TRBJ2-1,TRBD2,many,TRBV20-1,TGCAGTGCTAGGCCCGTAGCGGGGGTCTACAATGAGCAGTTCTTC,CSARPVAGVYNEQFF
TRBJ2-7,-,few,TRBV12-3/TRBV12-4,TGTGCCAGCGGGCACCCCCTGGAGCAGTACTTC,CASGHPLEQYF
TRBJ2-3,TRBD2,few,TRBV4-3,TGCGCCAGCAGCCAAGCTAGCGGGGGGCCCCCAGATACGCAGTATTTT,CASSQASGGPPDTQYF
TRBJ2-3,-,few,TRBV27,TGTGCCAGCAGTTGGGGGACTCGCACAGATACGCAGTATTTT,CASSWGTRTDTQYF
TRBJ2-3,-,-,TRBV6-1,TGTGCCAGTGTCCAAGACAGTACGCAGTATTTT,CASVQDSTQYF
TRBJ2-1,TRBD1,few,TRBV24-1,TGTGCCACCAGTGATTCCTTAGACAGGGTTACCTACAATGAGCAGTTCTTC,CATSDSLDRVTYNEQFF
TRBJ2-2,TRBD2,-,TRBV9,TGTGCCAGCAGCCCAAGGAGCGGGAGGCTCGCCGGGGAGCTGTTTTTT,CASSPRSGRLAGELFF
TRBJ1-5,-,-,TRBV6-2/TRBV6-3,TGTGCCAGCAGTACGACAGCTAGCAATCAGCCCCAGCATTTT,CASSTTASNQPQHF
TRBJ2-7,-,few,TRBV20-1,TGCAGTGCCAGCTCCCCGAGCTACTACGAGCAGTACTTC,CSASSPSYYEQYF
TRBJ2-7,-,-,TRBV27,TGTGCCAGCAGTTGGACGGAGGGAAAAGACGAGCAGTACTTC,CASSWTEGKDEQYF
TRBJ2-2,-,few,TRBV5-5,TGTGCCAGCCGGAGCGAGGGGGTCGGCACCGGGGAGCTGTTTTTT,CASRSEGVGTGELFF
TRBJ2-7,TRBD2,-,TRBV12-3/TRBV12-4,TGTGCCAGCAGTATTCCCGGGAGGGTCCCCACTAAAAGGTCCTACGAGCAGTACTTC,CASSIPGRVPTKRSYEQYF
TRBJ2-1,TRBD2,-,TRBV5-4,TGTGCCAGCAGTACCCCCAGGACTAGCGGGAACGATGAGCAGTTCTTC,CASSTPRTSGNDEQFF
TRBJ2-7,-,many,TRBV12-3/TRBV12-4,TGTGCCAGCAGTTTCGGGGGCCCTCGTCCCTACGAGCAGTACTTC,CASSFGGPRPYEQYF
TRBJ2-3,TRBD1,few,TRBV11-2,TGTGCCACCTCAGCCGGGACAGGAAGCACAGATACGCAGTATTTT,CATSAGTGSTDTQYF
TRBJ2-7,-,many,TRBV7-6,TGTGCCAGCAGCTCCCAAGCCGCTAGGTTTGAGCAGTACTTC,CASSSQAARFEQYF
TRBJ2-1,-,many,TRBV27,TGTGCCAGCAGTTTTAGGACCATCGGGAACTACATCTTCTTC,CASSFRTIGNYIFF
TRBJ1-1,-,few,TRBV2,TGTGCGACAAAGGGTGGCAGGTCGAAAAATGAAGCTTTCTTT,CATKGGRSKNEAFF
TRBJ2-1,TRBD2,few,TRBV27,TGTGCCAGCAGTTTATGGGCTAGCGGGGGGGATGAGCAGTTCTTC,CASSLWASGGDEQFF
TRBJ2-3,TRBD1,few,TRBV12-3/TRBV12-4,TGTGCCAGCAACATAGGGGGCCTTACCGCCCTTAGCACAGATACGCAGTATTTT,CASNIGGLTALSTDTQYF
TRBJ1-1,-,-,TRBV5-1,TGCGCCAGCAGACCATTCCTGGCCACTGAAGCTTTCTTT,CASRPFLATEAFF
TRBJ1-5,-,-,TRBV9,TGTGCCAGCAGCGTAGAGGTCAATCAGCCCCAGCATTTT,CASSVEVNQPQHF
TRBJ2-1,-,few,TRBV7-9,TGTGCCAGCAGAAGCCCGGGGACTGAGGTCTGGGATGAGCAGTTCTTC,CASRSPGTEVWDEQFF
TRBJ1-2,-,-,TRBV19,TGTGCCAGTAGTATAGATCCCGGCAGGGACTATGGCTACACCTTC,CASSIDPGRDYGYTF
TRBJ2-7,TRBD1,few,TRBV7-7,TGTGCCAGCAGCTACCGGACAGGGACCTCCTACGAGCAGTACTTC,CASSYRTGTSYEQYF
TRBJ2-3,-,few,TRBV11-3,TGTGCCAGCAGCTCCCAGATTGATACGCAGTATTTT,CASSSQIDTQYF
TRBJ2-1,-,-,TRBV5-6,TGTGCCAGCAGAACCCCCTACCCGACCCTATACAATGAGCAGTTCTTC,CASRTPYPTLYNEQFF
TRBJ1-3,TRBD1,-,TRBV6-5,TGTGCCAGCAGTTACTCTACCGGACAGGCAAACACCATATATTTT,CASSYSTGQANTIYF
TRBJ1-1,TRBD1,few,TRBV6-1,TGTGCCAGCACCGTGGGACAGGGGGCTTCAGCTTTCTTT,CASTVGQGASAFF
TRBJ1-1,-,-,TRBV9,TGTGCCAGCAGCGTAGCGGGGGCTGAAGCTTTCTTT,CASSVAGAEAFF
TRBJ1-1,-,-,TRBV6-6,TGTGCCAGCGTTCGGTACAACACTGAAGCTTTCTTT,CASVRYNTEAFF
TRBJ2-5,TRBD1,few,TRBV29-1,TGCAGCCTGGGACAGCCCCCGGGGGAGACCCAGTACTTC,CSLGQPPGETQYF
TRBJ1-1,TRBD1,few,TRBV2,TGTGCCAGTAATACACCCCGGGACAGAAACACTGAAGCTTTCTTT,CASNTPRDRNTEAFF
TRBJ2-5,-,few,TRBV7-8,TGTGCCAGCAGCTTAGATCCCAAAACAGGGTTCGGGGAGACCCAGTACTTC,CASSLDPKTGFGETQYF
TRBJ1-1,-,-,TRBV29-1,TGCAGCGTGAACCAGGGTACTGAAGCTTTCTTT,CSVNQGTEAFF
TRBJ2-5,TRBD1,few,TRBV9,TGTGCCAGCAGCGTTAACAGGGGATTAGGAGAGACCCAGTACTTC,CASSVNRGLGETQYF
TRBJ1-2,-,-,TRBV29-1,TGCAGCGTCGCCCAGGGGCTCGGTGTGGCCTATGGCTACACCTTC,CSVAQGLGVAYGYTF
TRBJ1-3,TRBD1,many,TRBV4-1,TGCGCCAGCAGCCAAGGAAAAGGGACAGCCATATATTTT,CASSQGKGTAIYF
TRBJ2-7,TRBD2,-,TRBV28,TGTGCCAGCCGGACTAGCGGGATCCCAGGGACCTACGAGCAGTACTTC,CASRTSGIPGTYEQYF
TRBJ2-1,TRBD2,few,TRBV12-3/TRBV12-4,TGTGCCAGCAGTATGACTAGCGGGGGTCCCTCCTACAATGAGCAGTTCTTC,CASSMTSGGPSYNEQFF
TRBJ2-1,-,-,TRBV6-2/TRBV6-3,TGTGCCAGCAGTTCCTCCTGGAGCGATGAGCAGTTCTTC,CASSSSWSDEQFF
TRBJ2-1,-,few,TRBV20-1,TGCAGTGCGAAAATTGGAAGCAACTCCTACAATGAGCAGTTCTTC,CSAKIGSNSYNEQFF
TRBJ2-6,-,-,TRBV4-3,TGCGCCAGCAGCCGAACCGCGAGGGTATTCACTGGGGCCAACGTCCTGACTTTC,CASSRTARVFTGANVLTF
TRBJ2-2,TRBD1,-,TRBV20-1,TGCAGTGCTAGAGATCGAGGGGGCGGCGGGGAGCTGTTTTTT,CSARDRGGGGELFF
TRBJ1-2,TRBD1,-,TRBV12-3/TRBV12-4,TGTGCCAGCAGGCGGGACAGTGGAGGCTACACCTTC,CASRRDSGGYTF
TRBJ1-1,-,-,TRBV30,TGTGCCTGGAGTACCCCTCGTCGAGACGCTTTCTTT,CAWSTPRRDAFF
TRBJ2-7,TRBD2,few,TRBV20-1,TGCAGTGCTAGAGAAACTAGCGGGATATGGGAGCAGTACTTC,CSARETSGIWEQYF
TRBJ2-1,TRBD2,few,TRBV20-1,TGCAGTGCTGGGACTAGCGGGAGGACTTACAATGAGCAGTTCTTC,CSAGTSGRTYNEQFF
TRBJ2-1,TRBD2,-,TRBV7-8,TGTGCCAGCAGCCCATTGGAGACTAGCGGGAGGTACAATGAGCAGTTCTTC,CASSPLETSGRYNEQFF
TRBJ1-5,-,-,TRBV9,TGTGCCAGCAGCGTAGATTTTGGGGCCCAGCCCCAGCATTTT,CASSVDFGAQPQHF
TRBJ2-5,TRBD1,-,TRBV4-1,TGCGCCAGCAGCCCGGTAGGAGTTAACAGGGGGCCAGAGACCCAGTACTTC,CASSPVGVNRGPETQYF